One sample yielded the 17 T cell receptor beta chains listed below, sequenced in a study of cytomegalovirus exposure and HLA in healthy donors. Amplification used 60 Vbeta primers and 13 Jbeta primers. Clones were sequenced by immunoSEQ multiplex PCR, and TCRdb holds only the in-frame ones, with some missing. The data contain approximately 92,000 clones, just over 70% of them singletons. Sequencing input: PBMCs. Every receptor here comes from a man between 60 and 75 years old in good health and CMV-seronegative.

This clone came up once. At one boundary the junction diverges from the germline segment, which might be a read error. The chain links TRBV5-6 to TRBJ1-1; D unclear. The CDR3 is 13 residues long. The germline V gene has CDR1 SGHDT and CDR2 YYEEEE. As DNA, the CDR3 is TGTGCCAGCAGCTTGAATGTAGTGGGCCGGCGGGACTTT. Protein sequence: CASSLNVVGRRDF.

This chain links TRBV14 with TRBJ2-5; TRBD2 agrees at 16 bases. CDR1 and CDR2 (germline): SGHDN, FVKESK. The CDR3 loop spans 17 amino acids. V shed 4 bases and J 2 bases; nucleotides not matched to a gene: 4. The CDR3 loop is CASSPGTSGGDQETQYF. The CDR3 nucleotides read TGTGCCAGCAGCCCCGGGACTAGCGGGGGGGATCAAGAGACCCAGTACTTC.

The chain carries TRBV28 and TRBJ1-4; D is unclear. Germline CDR1 MDHEN, CDR2 SYDVKM. V was trimmed by 3 bases and J by 8 bases, leaving 13 bases between them. The CDR3 consists of 14 residues. CDR3 nucleotides: TGTGCCAGCAGTTTGGAGAAATCCGGGGAAAAACTGTTTTTT. Protein product: CASSLEKSGEKLFF. The whole variable domain, filled in from reference TRBV28 and TRBJ1-4, reads DVKVTQSSRYLVKRTGEKVFLECVQDMDHENMFWYRQDPGLGLRLIYFSYDVKMKEKGDIPEGYSVSREKKERFSLILESASTNQTSMYLCASSLEKSGEKLFFGSGTQLSVL.

This clone turned up a few times. The chain carries TRBV28 and TRBJ1-1, with D possibly TRBD1 on 5 matching bases. Per the germline V gene, CDR1 is MDHEN and CDR2 is SYDVKM. V dropped 1 base and J dropped 4 bases, with 7 bases sitting between them. The CDR3 has 13 amino acids. The CDR3 spells CASSLLGGTEAFF. The DNA of the CDR3 is TGTGCCAGCAGTTTATTGGGGGGCACTGAAGCTTTCTTT.

This clone has only a few counts. The chain recombines TRBV7-9 with TRBJ1-5, with a possible D match to TRBD1 (6 bases). Germline V lookup: CDR1 SEHNR, CDR2 FQNEAQ (reference sequence). CDR3 length: 13 residues. V was cut by 2 bases and J by 4 bases, with 6 bases left in between. The CDR3 DNA reads as TGTGCCAGCAGCTTACAGGGGAATCAGCCCCAGCATTTT. Translating gives CASSLQGNQPQHF.

V usage is TRBV6-1 and J usage is TRBJ2-5; maybe TRBD2 (5 bases). Germline values: CDR1 MNHNS, CDR2 SASEGT. V shed 4 bases and J shed 4 bases, with 10 bases lying between them. CDR3 length equals 13 residues. The CDR3 nucleotides are TGTGCCAGCAGTGGAGACCGGGGAGAGACCCAGTACTTC. It is translated as CASSGDRGETQYF.

The V gene is TRBV25-1, the J gene TRBJ1-2, with a tentative D call TRBD1 (5 bases). The V end was cut by 1 base, the J end by 0 bases, with 9 bases between. Germline V gene sequence: CDR1 MGHDK, CDR2 SYGVNS. The CDR3 runs to 15 residues. The CDR3 loop is CASSESKGTNYGYTF. The DNA for the CDR3 is TGTGCCAGCAGTGAATCAAAGGGGACTAACTATGGCTACACCTTC.

The chain uses TRBV7-9 and TRBJ2-7; D perhaps matches TRBD1 (6 bases). CDR3 length: 16 amino acids. V was pared by 1 base and J by 3 bases, with 16 bases between. Germline V gene sequence: CDR1 SEHNR, CDR2 FQNEAQ (reference sequence). CDR3 protein: CASSLGQGRSDYEQYF. The CDR3 DNA follows: TGTGCCAGCAGCTTAGGGCAGGGGCGGTCGGACTACGAGCAGTACTTC.

The rearrangement links TRBV11-2 to TRBJ1-2; TRBD1 aligns across 7 bases. This CDR3 is 15 amino acids long. Germline loops: CDR1 SGHAT, CDR2 FQNNGV. Losses at the gene ends were 5 bases for V and 1 base for J; bases not matched to a gene: 7. The CDR3 DNA follows: TGTGCCAGCAGCGAAGGGACAGAGATTAACTATGGCTACACCTTC. Residues: CASSEGTEINYGYTF.

The J gene is TRBJ1-1, the V gene TRBV6-5, with TRBD1 identical over 8 bases. Germline lookup yields CDR1 MNHEY and CDR2 SVGAGI. V shed 6 bases, J shed 5 bases, and the junction held 8 bases outside the gene matches. The CDR3 loop spans 14 amino acids. CDR3 nucleotides: TGTGCCAGCAGACTCCAGGGGGCAAGGACTGAAGCTTTCTTT. As protein: CASRLQGARTEAFF.

Only a few counts were recorded for this clone. The chain carries TRBV6-1 and TRBJ2-7; possible D gene TRBD1, 7 bases. From germline, CDR1 is MNHNS and CDR2 SASEGT. The CDR3 is made up of 13 amino acids. V was trimmed by 8 bases and J by 7 bases, leaving 18 bases between them. CDR3 amino acids: CASLRQGGGEQYF. DNA for the CDR3: TGTGCCAGCCTTCGACAGGGTGGAGGGGAGCAGTACTTC.

The chain links TRBV2 to TRBJ2-5; D is unclear. This CDR3 contains 13 residues. Trimming removed 1 base from V and 7 bases from J, with 10 bases in between. The germline V gene encodes CDR1 SNHLY and CDR2 FYNNEI. The CDR3 here is CASSEERWRTQYF. The CDR3 coding sequence is TGTGCCAGCAGTGAAGAAAGATGGAGGACCCAGTACTTC.

The chain carries TRBV2 and TRBJ1-2; D is unclear. In germline, CDR1 is SNHLY, CDR2 FYNNEI. V was cut by 4 bases and J by 2 bases, with 5 bases left in between. The CDR3 loop spans 12 amino acids. CDR3 region: CASSAVNYGYTF. The CDR3 coding sequence is TGTGCCAGCAGTGCGGTAAACTATGGCTACACCTTC.

V usage is TRBV2 and J usage is TRBJ2-1; weak D call: TRBD2 (6 bases). The CDR3 spans 13 residues. The germline V gene has CDR1 SNHLY and CDR2 FYNNEI. Trimming removed 7 bases from V and 10 bases from J, with 17 bases in between. CDR3 in DNA: TGTGCCAGCATCTACTCTCCGGGGGAGGAGCAGTTCTTC. Its protein is CASIYSPGEEQFF.

The V and J genes are TRBV7-2 and TRBJ1-1; tentative D call: TRBD1 (6 bases). Germline-derived CDR1 and CDR2 are SGHTA and FQGNSA. The CDR3 has 14 residues. V was clipped by 2 bases and J by 0 bases, with 7 bases between them. This CDR3 reads CASSLQGMNTEAFF. The DNA for the CDR3 is TGTGCCAGCAGCTTACAGGGGATGAACACTGAAGCTTTCTTT.

The CDR3: CASSLPGQMNEKLFF. Here the CDR3 DNA reads TGTGCCAGCAGCTTACCGGGACAGATGAATGAAAAACTGTTTTTT. The gene calls are TRBV7-9 and TRBJ1-4; 7 nucleotides align to TRBD1. This CDR3 has 15 amino acids. V shed 2 bases and J 5 bases; nucleotides not matched to a gene: 5. The germline V gene has CDR1 SEHNR and CDR2 FQNEAQ (reference sequence).

Only a few counts were recorded for this clone. The V and J genes are TRBV4-2 and TRBJ1-1, with 9 bases aligning to TRBD1. This CDR3 has 16 residues. Trimming at V came to 0 bases and at J to 1 base, leaving 3 bases not matched to a gene. From germline, CDR1 is LGHNA and CDR2 YNFKEQ. The DNA of the CDR3 is TGTGCCAGCAGCCAAGATCTGGACAGGGGGAACACTGAAGCTTTCTTT. Protein product: CASSQDLDRGNTEAFF.